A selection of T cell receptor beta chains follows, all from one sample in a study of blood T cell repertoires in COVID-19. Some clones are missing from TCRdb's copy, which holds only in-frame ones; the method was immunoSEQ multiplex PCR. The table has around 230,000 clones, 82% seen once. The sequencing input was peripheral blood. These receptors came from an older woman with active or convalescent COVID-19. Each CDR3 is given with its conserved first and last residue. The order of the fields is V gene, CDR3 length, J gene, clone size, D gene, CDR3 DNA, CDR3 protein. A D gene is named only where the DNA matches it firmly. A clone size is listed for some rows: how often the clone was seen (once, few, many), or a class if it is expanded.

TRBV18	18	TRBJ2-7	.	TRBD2	TGTGCCAGCTCACCACAGGATATTAGCGGGGGGCTTTCGGGCGAGCAGTACTTC	CASSPQDISGGLSGEQYF
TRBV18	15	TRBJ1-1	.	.	TGTGCCAGCTCACCACCCGCGGGCGGTAACACTGAAGCTTTCTTT	CASSPPAGGNTEAFF
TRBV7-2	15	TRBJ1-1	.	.	TGTGCCAGCAGCCGGGGGGGGCCGTTCCCCACTGAAGCTTTCTTT	CASSRGGPFPTEAFF
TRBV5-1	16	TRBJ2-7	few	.	TGCGCCAGCAGCTCTTCGGACAAGACCTTTTCCCTCGAGCAGTACTTC	CASSSSDKTFSLEQYF
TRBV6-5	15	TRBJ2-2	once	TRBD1	TGTGCCAGCAGACCAGGGGGCCCGAACACCGGGGAGCTGTTTTTT	CASRPGGPNTGELFF
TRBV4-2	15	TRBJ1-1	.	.	TGTGCCAGCAGCCAATCCAACAGGGTTGAGACTGAAGCTTTCTTT	CASSQSNRVETEAFF
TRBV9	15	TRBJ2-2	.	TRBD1	TGTGCCAGCACCGGACAGGGCCAGAACACCGGGGAGCTGTTTTTT	CASTGQGQNTGELFF
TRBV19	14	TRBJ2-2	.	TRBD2	TGTGCCAGTAAGCGGGGACGGAACACCGGGGAGCTGTTTTTT	CASKRGRNTGELFF
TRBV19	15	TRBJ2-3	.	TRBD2	TGTGCCAGTAGTACGACTAGCGGGGTGGCCGATACGCAGTATTTT	CASSTTSGVADTQYF
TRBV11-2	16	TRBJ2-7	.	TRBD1	TGTGCCAGCAGCTTAGGACGGGGACAGGGGTCGTACGAGCAGTACTTC	CASSLGRGQGSYEQYF
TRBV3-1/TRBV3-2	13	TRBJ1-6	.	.	TGTGCCAGCAGCCCCCATGATAATTCACCCCTCCACTTT	CASSPHDNSPLHF
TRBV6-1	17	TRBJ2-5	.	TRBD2	TGTGCCAGCAGTGAACTGACTAGCGGGGGGATGAGGGAGACCCAGTACTTC	CASSELTSGGMRETQYF
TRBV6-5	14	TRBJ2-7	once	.	TGTGCCAGCAGTTTGAGGCCCCAATCCTACGAGCAGTACTTC	CASSLRPQSYEQYF
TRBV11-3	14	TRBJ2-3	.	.	TGTGCCAGCAGCTTAGGACTGGCACCAGATACGCAGTATTTT	CASSLGLAPDTQYF
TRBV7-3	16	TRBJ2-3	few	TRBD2	TGTGCCAGCAGTCGACTAGCGGGGGGAAGCACAGATACGCAGTATTTT	CASSRLAGGSTDTQYF
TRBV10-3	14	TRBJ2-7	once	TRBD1	TGTGCCATCAGTCGTCAGGGGGCTGACGACGAGCAGTACTTC	CAISRQGADDEQYF
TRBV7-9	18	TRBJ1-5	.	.	TGTGCCAGCAGCTTAGGAGCCGCTCTCTATGGTACGAATCAGCCCCAGCATTTT	CASSLGAALYGTNQPQHF